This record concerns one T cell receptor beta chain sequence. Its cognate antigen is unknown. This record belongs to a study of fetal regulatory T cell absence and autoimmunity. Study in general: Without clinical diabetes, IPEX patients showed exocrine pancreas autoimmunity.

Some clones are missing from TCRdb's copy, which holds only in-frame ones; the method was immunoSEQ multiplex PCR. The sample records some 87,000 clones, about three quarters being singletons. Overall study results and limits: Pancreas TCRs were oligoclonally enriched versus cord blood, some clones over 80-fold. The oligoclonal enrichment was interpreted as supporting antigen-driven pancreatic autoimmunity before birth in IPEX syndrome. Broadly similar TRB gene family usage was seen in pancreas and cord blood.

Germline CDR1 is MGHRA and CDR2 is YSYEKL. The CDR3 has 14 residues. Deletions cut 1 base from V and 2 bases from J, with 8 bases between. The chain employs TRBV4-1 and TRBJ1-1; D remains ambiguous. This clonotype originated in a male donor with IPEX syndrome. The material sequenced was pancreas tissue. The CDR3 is CASSQGHLNTEAFF. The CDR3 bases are TGCGCCAGCAGCCAAGGACACTTAAACACTGAAGCTTTCTTT.